The 7 T cell receptor beta chains presented below share a single source sample, sequenced in a study of HIV-infected children after antiretroviral therapy interruption. Documented treatment: PENTA 11 planned treatment interruption arm or continuous ART arm. RNA-based 3' RACE libraries used unique molecular identifiers. TCRdb fed the 3' RACE reads into MiXCR, producing one record per CDR3 protein. The sample yields about 50,000 distinct CDR3 sequences, about 4.3% seen once. Sequencing used CD45RA+ CD4+ T cells from PBMCs, pooled from several time points, obtained from a donor given antiretroviral therapy, either interrupted or continuous. Regarding subset: naive CD4+ CD45RA+ CD45RO- T cells. The origin of the receptors is a pool of human donors with HIV.

The table lists this clonotype with many counts. The chain has TRBV29-1 and TRBJ1-2; D is perhaps TRBD1 (6 bases). Germline values: CDR1 SQVTM, CDR2 ANQGSEA. The length of the CDR3 is 15 residues. The V end lost 0 bases, the J end lost 4 bases, and 15 bases lay between the germline ends. The CDR3 here is CSVEEVRGAVYGYTF. As DNA, the CDR3 is TGCAGCGTTGAAGAAGTCCGGGGGGCGGTCTATGGCTACACCTTC.

This clonotype has a count of ten or more. The CDR3 sequence is CSARGLGGNSPLHF. DNA for the CDR3: TGCAGTGCTAGGGGATTGGGGGGCAATTCACCCCTCCACTTT. The chain combines TRBV20-1 with TRBJ1-6; D may be TRBD1 (6 bases). The V end was cut by 3 bases, the J end by 7 bases, with 13 bases between. The CDR3 is made up of 14 amino acids. The germline V gene encodes CDR1 DFQATT and CDR2 SNEGSKA (reference sequence).

This clonotype was observed at least ten times. The chain couples TRBV4-1 to TRBJ1-1; D is unclear. Per the germline V gene, CDR1 is MGHRA and CDR2 is YSYEKL. V was pared by 4 bases and J by 8 bases, with 8 bases between. The length of the CDR3 is 11 residues. This CDR3 reads CASSRNSEAFF. In DNA form, the CDR3 reads TGCGCCAGCAGCCGGAACTCCGAAGCTTTCTTT.

This clonotype was detected many times. The chain employs TRBV19 and TRBJ1-5, with 8 bases matching TRBD1. CDR1 and CDR2 (germline): LNHDA, SQIVND (reference sequence). The J segment lost 4 bases and the V segment lost 6 bases, leaving 5 bases of the junction unmatched. CDR3 length: 14 residues. CDR3 in DNA: TGTGCCAGTAGCTCAGACAGGGGAAATCAGCCCCAGCATTTT. It yields the protein CASSSDRGNQPQHF.

This clonotype was observed at least ten times. The chain employs TRBV12-3 or TRBV12-4 and TRBJ2-3; TRBD1 might be the D (6 bases). The V end lost 3 bases, the J end lost 0 bases, and 10 bases lay between the germline ends. The CDR3 sequence is 15 residues long. CDR3 protein: CASSLQGTSTDTQYF. CDR3 in DNA: TGTGCCAGCAGTTTGCAGGGGACGAGCACAGATACGCAGTATTTT.

This clonotype has ten or more counts. This chain connects TRBV5-1 to TRBJ1-1, with D tentatively TRBD1 (5 bases). CDR3 size: 13 residues. Germline V CDR1 and CDR2: SGHRS, YFSETQ. V gave up 4 bases and J gave up 14 bases, with 21 bases separating them. CDR3 bases: TGCGCCAGCAGCATGGACAAATCGACAGTTAGCTTCTTT. It is translated as CASSMDKSTVSFF.

This clonotype occurred a few times. Its ends do not fully match the called genes, so a read error is possible. V usage is TRBV6-6 and J usage is TRBJ2-7; D unresolved. The CDR3 loop spans 11 amino acids. Germline loops: CDR1 MNHNY, CDR2 SVGAGI (reference sequence). The CDR3 DNA reads TGTGCCAGCAGATACTCCTACGAGCAGTACTTC. Residues: CASRYSYEQYF.